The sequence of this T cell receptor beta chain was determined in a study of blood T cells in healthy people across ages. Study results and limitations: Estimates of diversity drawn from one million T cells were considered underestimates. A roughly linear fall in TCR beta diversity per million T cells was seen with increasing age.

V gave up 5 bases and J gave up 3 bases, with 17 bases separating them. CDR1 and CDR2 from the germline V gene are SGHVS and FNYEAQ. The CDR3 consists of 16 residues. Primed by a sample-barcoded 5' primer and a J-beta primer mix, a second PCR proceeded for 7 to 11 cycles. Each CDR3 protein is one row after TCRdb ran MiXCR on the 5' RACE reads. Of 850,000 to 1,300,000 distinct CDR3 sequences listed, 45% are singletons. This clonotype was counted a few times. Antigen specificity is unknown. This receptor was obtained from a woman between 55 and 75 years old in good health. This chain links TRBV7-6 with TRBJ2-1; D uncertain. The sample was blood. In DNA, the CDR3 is TGTGCCAGCAGCCCCCAGGAGCGCAGGCTCTACAATGAGCAGTTCTTC. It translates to CASSPQERRLYNEQFF.